Below are 32 T cell receptor beta chains sequenced from a single sample in a study of post-analysis software for immune sequencing data. Study-wide results and limits: A handful of TRBV segments were significantly more frequent in patients than in controls. TRBV5-6, TRBV5-1 and TRBV20-1 were among these segments.

Unique molecular identifiers had been added to the TCR beta cDNA libraries. Via MiXCR, TCRdb re-called the PCR reads, giving one row per CDR3 protein. Among approximately 730,000 distinct CDR3 sequences listed, approximately 44% were seen once. For these receptors, no antigen is known. The specimen was blood. The receptors originated from a girl aged 5-17 years with multiple sclerosis.

Details on this clonotype: This is likely a read error, given that the CDR3 carries no conserved phenylalanine or tryptophan at its end. This rearrangement joins TRBV6-5 to TRBJ2-7, with a weak D call TRBD1 (5 bases). The DNA end favors TRBJ2-5, so the J call may be wrong. The CDR3 is 17 residues long. CDR1 and CDR2 (germline): MNHEY, SVGAGI. The CDR3: CASRSPERQTHQETQYL. The DNA of the CDR3 is TGTGCCAGCAGGTCACCCGAGAGACAGACACACCAAGAGACCCAGTACCTC.

The J gene is TRBJ2-7, the V gene TRBV9, with 8 nucleotides matching TRBD2. The CDR3 runs to 14 residues. The ends lost 4 bases at V and 8 bases at J; junction bases unmatched: 11. Per the germline V gene, CDR1 is SGDLS and CDR2 is YYNGEE. The CDR3 DNA reads TGTGCCAGCAGCCCGGGGGGGACTCCAGGACAGCAGTACTTC. It is translated as CASSPGGTPGQQYF.

This clonotype appeared a single time. A single base separates this from a much larger clone, so it may be a read error. This rearrangement joins TRBV7-2 to TRBJ2-1; possibly TRBD1 or TRBD2 for D (5 bases each). This CDR3 is 12 amino acids long. Trimming took off 5 bases at V and 5 bases at J, with 7 bases between the two ends. Germline CDR1 reads SGHTA; CDR2 reads FQGNSA. CDR3 sequence reads: CASSRDHNEQFF. DNA of the CDR3: TGTGCCAGCAGCCGGGACCACAATGAGCAGTTCTTC. Full variable domain (rest looked up from reference TRBV7-2 and TRBJ2-1): GAGVSQSPSNKVTEKGKDVELRCDPISGHTALYWYRQSLGQGLEFLIYFQGNSAPDKSGLPSDRFSAERTGGSVSTLTIQRTQQEDSAVYLCASSRDHNEQFFGPGTRLTVL.

The gene calls are TRBV12-3 or TRBV12-4 and TRBJ2-5; D call uncertain. This CDR3 has 13 amino acids. The V end lost 3 bases, the J end lost 4 bases, and 9 bases lay between the germline ends. The CDR3 loop is CASSLIGAETQYF. CDR3 nucleotide sequence: TGTGCCAGCAGTTTGATCGGTGCAGAGACCCAGTACTTC.

In its sample, this clonotype was seen a few times. The genes are TRBV7-2 and TRBJ2-6, with 7 nucleotides matching TRBD1. The length of the CDR3 is 17 residues. The trim removed 5 bases at V and 0 bases at J, leaving 7 bases unmatched. Per the germline V gene, CDR1 is SGHTA and CDR2 is FQGNSA. DNA of the CDR3: TGTGCCAGCAGCCTGGACAGGCCCCTCTCTGGGGCCAACGTCCTGACTTTC. Translation: CASSLDRPLSGANVLTF.

A word on this clonotype: The junction and the germline gene differ at one end; a read error may be behind it. The chain employs TRBV7-3 and TRBJ2-1; 9 bases fit TRBD2. Germline values: CDR1 SGHTA, CDR2 FQGTGA. The CDR3 totals 19 residues. As DNA, the CDR3 is TGTGCCAACAGCCCCATACTCCCTGGGTTAGCGGGAGCTTACAATGAGCAGTTCTTC. Protein sequence: CANSPILPGLAGAYNEQFF.

This rearrangement joins TRBV10-3 to TRBJ2-1; 7 bases map to TRBD2. The germline gives CDR1 ENHRY, CDR2 SYGVKD. V shed 0 bases, J shed 7 bases, and the junction held 6 bases outside the gene matches. This CDR3 is 15 amino acids long. The CDR3 loop is CAISESTSVTNEQFF. As DNA, the CDR3 is TGTGCCATCAGTGAGTCCACTAGCGTAACGAATGAGCAGTTCTTC.

V is TRBV10-3 and J is TRBJ1-2; 7 bases agree with TRBD1. There are 14 residues in the CDR3. Germline trimming cut 4 bases from V and 3 bases from J; bases unmatched to any gene: 5. CDR1 and CDR2 (germline): ENHRY, SYGVKD. The CDR3 coding sequence is TGTGCCATCAGTGCGTGGCAGGGGGACTATGGCTACACCTTC. Its translation is CAISAWQGDYGYTF.

This clonotype came up a few times. The chain recombines TRBV12-3 or TRBV12-4 with TRBJ1-1, with 12 bases matching TRBD1. Germline trimming cut 6 bases from V and 3 bases from J; bases unmatched to any gene: 2. CDR3 length: 14 amino acids. CDR3 DNA sequence: TGTGCCAGCAGGGGGACAGGGGGCTACACTGAAGCTTTCTTT. It yields the protein CASRGTGGYTEAFF.

This clonotype has only a few counts. The V gene is TRBV28, the J gene TRBJ2-4, with 10 bases fitting TRBD1. The CDR3 length is 17 residues. Trimming at V came to 2 bases and at J to 2 bases, leaving 6 bases not matched to a gene. CDR1 and CDR2 (germline): MDHEN, SYDVKM. The CDR3: CASSLAGTGATKNIQYF. The CDR3 DNA reads as TGTGCCAGCAGTTTAGCCGGGACAGGGGCAACCAAAAACATTCAGTACTTC.

This clonotype was counted only a few times. The genes are TRBV15 and TRBJ1-1; possible D gene TRBD1, 6 bases. V lost 1 base to trimming and J lost 5 bases, with 14 bases between them. The CDR3 has 15 amino acids. Germline CDR1 reads LNHNV; CDR2 reads YYDKDF (reference sequence). CDR3 in amino acids: CATSRGEGGKTEAFF. In DNA form, the CDR3 reads TGTGCCACCAGCAGAGGAGAGGGGGGCAAGACTGAAGCTTTCTTT.

This sequence joins TRBV3-1 and TRBJ2-1, with unresolved D. V lost 0 bases and J 9 bases, leaving 9 bases between the germline ends. Germline-derived CDR1 and CDR2 are LGHDT and YNNKEL (reference sequence). CDR3 length: 13 amino acids. This CDR3 is CASSQDVYPEQFF. CDR3 in DNA: TGTGCCAGCAGCCAAGATGTGTACCCTGAGCAGTTCTTC.

The V gene is TRBV20-1, the J gene TRBJ1-6; D gene unclear. This CDR3 contains 13 residues. Trimming took 3 bases from V and 10 from J, leaving 13 bases between them. Germline loops: CDR1 DFQATT, CDR2 SNEGSKA (reference sequence). CDR3 DNA sequence: TGCAGTGCTAGTCCCGCGGCGGGGTCACCCCTCCACTTT. Translated, it gives CSASPAAGSPLHF.

This clonotype was found a few times. The V gene is TRBV6-5, the J gene TRBJ1-1; no definite D call. Germline CDR1 and CDR2: MNHEY and SVGAGI. The length of the CDR3 is 13 residues. V lost 7 bases to trimming and J lost 0 bases, with 9 bases between them. CDR3 residues: CASTRTLNTEAFF. The CDR3 bases are TGTGCCAGCACCCGCACCCTGAACACTGAAGCTTTCTTT.

In its sample, this clonotype was seen a few times. The J gene is TRBJ1-1, the V gene TRBV7-9; D uncertain. Germline V gene sequence: CDR1 SEHNR, CDR2 FQNEAQ (reference sequence). The CDR3 totals 12 residues. Deletions cut 4 bases from V and 4 bases from J, with 7 bases between. This chain's CDR3 is CASSSRGTEAFF. The CDR3 DNA reads as TGTGCCAGCAGCTCCCGGGGCACTGAAGCTTTCTTT.

The count of this clonotype is one. Sequence at one end of the junction differs from germline and may be a read error. CDR3 in amino acids: CGVEGLAEYNEQFF. CDR3 nucleotides: TGCGGCGTTGAAGGCCTAGCGGAGTACAATGAGCAGTTCTTC. The rearrangement links TRBV29-1 to TRBJ2-1; TRBD2 aligns across 7 bases. CDR3 size: 14 residues. CDR1 is SQVTM and CDR2 is ANQGSEA in the germline V gene.

The table lists this clonotype with a few counts. The chain uses TRBV7-3 and TRBJ2-1, with TRBD2 identical over 13 bases. The V gene end was trimmed by 5 bases and the J gene end by 10 bases; junction bases not matched to a gene: 8. Per germline, CDR1 SGHTA and CDR2 FQGTGA. The CDR3 has 15 amino acids. The DNA of the CDR3 is TGTGCCAGCAGCCCGGGACTAGCGGGATTTAGGGAGCAGTTCTTC. Amino acids: CASSPGLAGFREQFF.

The chain recombines TRBV12-3 or TRBV12-4 with TRBJ2-5; D not resolved. V lost 3 bases, J lost 3 bases, and 8 bases lay in between. The CDR3 spans 13 residues. CDR3 loop: CASSFRDEETQYF. In nucleotides, the CDR3 is TGTGCCAGCAGTTTTCGTGACGAAGAGACCCAGTACTTC.

The table lists this clonotype with a few counts. The chain is built from TRBV20-1 and TRBJ2-1, with D possibly TRBD2 on 5 matching bases. The germline gives CDR1 DFQATT, CDR2 SNEGSKA (reference sequence). This CDR3 is built from 15 residues. The ends were cut back, 2 bases at V and 0 bases at J, with 11 bases in the middle. CDR3 loop: CSARKRTSSYNEQFF. As DNA, the CDR3 is TGCAGTGCTAGAAAGCGGACTTCCTCCTACAATGAGCAGTTCTTC.

The rearrangement uses TRBV12-5 and TRBJ2-6; D gene uncertain. Germline V gene data show CDR1 as LGHNT and CDR2 as FRNRAP. Trimming stripped 1 base from V and 0 bases from J, with 4 bases between. The CDR3 extends over 15 amino acids. The CDR3 is CASGLGFSGANVLTF. CDR3 DNA sequence: TGTGCTAGTGGTTTGGGGTTCTCTGGGGCCAACGTCCTGACTTTC.

The chain links TRBV20-1 to TRBJ2-5; perhaps TRBD2 as D (6 bases). Germline loops: CDR1 DFQATT, CDR2 SNEGSKA (reference sequence). The CDR3 extends over 13 amino acids. V was shortened by 3 bases and J by 5 bases, with 13 bases between the two germline ends. The CDR3 nucleotides read TGCAGTGCTAGGATTAGCGGCCGGGAGACCCAGTACTTC. Translating gives CSARISGRETQYF.

This clonotype was picked up a small number of times. The rearrangement links TRBV27 to TRBJ2-4; D is possibly TRBD1 (6 bases). V lost 7 bases and J 3 bases, leaving 22 bases between the germline ends. CDR1 and CDR2 (germline): MNHEY, SMNVEV (reference sequence). The CDR3 consists of 17 residues. The CDR3, as DNA: TGTGCCAGCAAGGGGGTTGGGATTCAATCGGACAAAAACATTCAGTACTTC. It encodes CASKGVGIQSDKNIQYF.

This clonotype was seen a few times. This chain connects TRBV6-1 to TRBJ1-6, with a possible D match to TRBD1 (5 bases). CDR1 is MNHNS and CDR2 is SASEGT in the germline V gene. The ends were cut back, 3 bases at V and 10 bases at J, with 16 bases in the middle. The CDR3 length is 15 residues. CDR3 nucleotides: TGTGCCAGCAGTGAGAGGTGGGGGGTGGAATCACCCCTCCACTTT. Residues: CASSERWGVESPLHF.

J is TRBJ2-7 and V is TRBV5-1; 12 bases map to TRBD2. CDR3 length equals 14 residues. Germline loops: CDR1 SGHRS, CDR2 YFSETQ. Germline trimming cut 4 bases from V and 5 bases from J; bases unmatched to any gene: 4. The CDR3 reads CASSPTSGRDEQYF. The CDR3 DNA is TGCGCCAGCAGCCCGACTAGCGGGAGAGACGAGCAGTACTTC.

The rearrangement joins TRBV12-3 or TRBV12-4 to TRBJ2-1; 9 nucleotides align to TRBD1. The CDR3 extends over 13 amino acids. With 6 bases clipped from V and 8 bases from J, the junction kept 5 bases outside the gene matches. For the CDR3, the DNA is TGTGCCAGCAGCGGGACAGGGACGGATGAGCAGTTCTTC. Translating gives CASSGTGTDEQFF.

This chain joins TRBV13 and TRBJ1-4; D unclear. CDR3 length: 15 residues. The V end lost 3 bases, the J end lost 7 bases, and 15 bases lay between the germline ends. Germline CDR1 reads PRHDT; CDR2 reads FYEKMQ (reference sequence). For the CDR3, the DNA is TGTGCCAGCAGCTTCAGAAGTTCGGATCGTGAAAAACTGTTTTTT. The encoded protein is CASSFRSSDREKLFF.

The rearrangement links TRBV18 to TRBJ2-7; 9 bases map to TRBD2. The J call may be in error: the DNA end matches TRBJ2-5 better. The CDR3 spans 18 residues. Germline assignment: CDR1 KGHSH and CDR2 LQKENI. The CDR3 DNA follows: TGTGCCAGCTCACCAGCTTTCGCGCCTAGCGGGGCCCTAGGGACCCAGTACTTC. Encoded protein: CASSPAFAPSGALGTQYF.

CDR3 DNA sequence: TGTGCCAGTAGAACCCCGGCTAACAGGGATGCCTATGGCTACACCTTC. Its protein is CASRTPANRDAYGYTF. This sequence joins TRBV19 and TRBJ1-2, with D tentatively TRBD1 (6 bases). The ends were cut back, 6 bases at V and 4 bases at J, with 21 bases in the middle. The CDR3 spans 16 residues. Germline CDR1 LNHDA, CDR2 SQIVND (reference sequence).

This clonotype came up once. V is TRBV27 and J is TRBJ2-2, with D perhaps matching TRBD1 or TRBD2 (5 bases each). The CDR3 loop spans 15 amino acids. V shed 1 base and J shed 4 bases, with 10 bases lying between them. CDR1 MNHEY and CDR2 SMNVEV come from the germline V gene (reference sequence). The CDR3 loop is CASSLYRDGTGELFF. DNA of the CDR3: TGTGCCAGCAGTTTATATCGGGACGGCACCGGGGAGCTGTTTTTT.

The chain carries TRBV12-3 or TRBV12-4 and TRBJ1-2; weak D call: TRBD1 (5 bases). V lost 3 bases to trimming and J lost 4 bases, with 9 bases between them. The CDR3 has 13 amino acids. Written as DNA, the CDR3 is TGTGCCAGCAGTTTCGGGACGCTCTATGGCTACACCTTC. Translation gives CASSFGTLYGYTF.

V is TRBV7-2 and J is TRBJ2-4; no reliable D call. The tail of the sequence fits TRBJ2-5 better, so the J call may be wrong. Looked up from germline, CDR1 is SGHTA and CDR2 is FQGNSA. The CDR3 loop spans 12 amino acids. The CDR3 protein is CASSHGAGTQYF. The CDR3 bases are TGTGCCAGCAGCCACGGAGCAGGGACCCAGTACTTC.

This chain joins TRBV19 and TRBJ2-3, with TRBD1 matching 7 bases. Germline values: CDR1 LNHDA, CDR2 SQIVND (reference sequence). The CDR3 covers 14 residues. After removal of 10 bases from V and 2 bases from J, the junction contained 9 bases not matched to a gene. The CDR3 DNA sequence: TGTGCCACCACAGTCGGGACAGACACAGATACGCAGTATTTT. This sequence encodes CATTVGTDTDTQYF.